The present entry profiles one T cell receptor (beta chain) with its context. Its specificity is not known. A sample-barcoded 5' primer and a J-beta primer mix were used in a second PCR of roughly 6 to 12 cycles. Via MiXCR, TCRdb re-called the 5' RACE reads, giving one row per CDR3 protein. This sample carries over a million distinct CDR3 sequences, roughly 59% of them seen once, and the ten largest clones take under 8.5%. The CDR3 is 15 residues long. Deletions cut 0 bases from V and 4 bases from J, with 10 bases between. The germline CDR1 and CDR2 sequences are LGHNA and YNFKEQ. This sample is part of a study of blood T cells in healthy people across ages. Study-level findings and limits: Researchers judged that diversity estimates from one million T cells fell short of true values.

The gene calls are TRBV4-2 and TRBJ1-5; weak D call: TRBD1 (5 bases). The source of this sequence is a man aged 18 to 30 in good health. What was sequenced was blood. CDR3 bases: TGTGCCAGCAGCCAAGAAGGGGCGATTAATCAGCCCCAGCATTTT. It encodes CASSQEGAINQPQHF.